This record concerns one T cell receptor (beta chain) sequence. The protocol was immunoSEQ multiplex PCR, while the TCRdb copy is restricted to in-frame clones and leaves out a portion. This table has 130,000 to 150,000 clones, roughly 93% appearing once. V shed 0 bases and J shed 2 bases, with 9 bases lying between them. The germline gives CDR1 SGHRS, CDR2 YFSETQ. CDR3 size: 15 residues. The sample originates from a study of control samples from healthy donors and cancer patients. The V and J genes are TRBV5-1 and TRBJ2-1; no clear D gene. The sample was blood. The clonotype was recovered from a young man in good health. The DNA for the CDR3 is TGCGCCAGCAGCTTGGAAGGTGACACCTACAATGAGCAGTTCTTC. Translated: CASSLEGDTYNEQFF.